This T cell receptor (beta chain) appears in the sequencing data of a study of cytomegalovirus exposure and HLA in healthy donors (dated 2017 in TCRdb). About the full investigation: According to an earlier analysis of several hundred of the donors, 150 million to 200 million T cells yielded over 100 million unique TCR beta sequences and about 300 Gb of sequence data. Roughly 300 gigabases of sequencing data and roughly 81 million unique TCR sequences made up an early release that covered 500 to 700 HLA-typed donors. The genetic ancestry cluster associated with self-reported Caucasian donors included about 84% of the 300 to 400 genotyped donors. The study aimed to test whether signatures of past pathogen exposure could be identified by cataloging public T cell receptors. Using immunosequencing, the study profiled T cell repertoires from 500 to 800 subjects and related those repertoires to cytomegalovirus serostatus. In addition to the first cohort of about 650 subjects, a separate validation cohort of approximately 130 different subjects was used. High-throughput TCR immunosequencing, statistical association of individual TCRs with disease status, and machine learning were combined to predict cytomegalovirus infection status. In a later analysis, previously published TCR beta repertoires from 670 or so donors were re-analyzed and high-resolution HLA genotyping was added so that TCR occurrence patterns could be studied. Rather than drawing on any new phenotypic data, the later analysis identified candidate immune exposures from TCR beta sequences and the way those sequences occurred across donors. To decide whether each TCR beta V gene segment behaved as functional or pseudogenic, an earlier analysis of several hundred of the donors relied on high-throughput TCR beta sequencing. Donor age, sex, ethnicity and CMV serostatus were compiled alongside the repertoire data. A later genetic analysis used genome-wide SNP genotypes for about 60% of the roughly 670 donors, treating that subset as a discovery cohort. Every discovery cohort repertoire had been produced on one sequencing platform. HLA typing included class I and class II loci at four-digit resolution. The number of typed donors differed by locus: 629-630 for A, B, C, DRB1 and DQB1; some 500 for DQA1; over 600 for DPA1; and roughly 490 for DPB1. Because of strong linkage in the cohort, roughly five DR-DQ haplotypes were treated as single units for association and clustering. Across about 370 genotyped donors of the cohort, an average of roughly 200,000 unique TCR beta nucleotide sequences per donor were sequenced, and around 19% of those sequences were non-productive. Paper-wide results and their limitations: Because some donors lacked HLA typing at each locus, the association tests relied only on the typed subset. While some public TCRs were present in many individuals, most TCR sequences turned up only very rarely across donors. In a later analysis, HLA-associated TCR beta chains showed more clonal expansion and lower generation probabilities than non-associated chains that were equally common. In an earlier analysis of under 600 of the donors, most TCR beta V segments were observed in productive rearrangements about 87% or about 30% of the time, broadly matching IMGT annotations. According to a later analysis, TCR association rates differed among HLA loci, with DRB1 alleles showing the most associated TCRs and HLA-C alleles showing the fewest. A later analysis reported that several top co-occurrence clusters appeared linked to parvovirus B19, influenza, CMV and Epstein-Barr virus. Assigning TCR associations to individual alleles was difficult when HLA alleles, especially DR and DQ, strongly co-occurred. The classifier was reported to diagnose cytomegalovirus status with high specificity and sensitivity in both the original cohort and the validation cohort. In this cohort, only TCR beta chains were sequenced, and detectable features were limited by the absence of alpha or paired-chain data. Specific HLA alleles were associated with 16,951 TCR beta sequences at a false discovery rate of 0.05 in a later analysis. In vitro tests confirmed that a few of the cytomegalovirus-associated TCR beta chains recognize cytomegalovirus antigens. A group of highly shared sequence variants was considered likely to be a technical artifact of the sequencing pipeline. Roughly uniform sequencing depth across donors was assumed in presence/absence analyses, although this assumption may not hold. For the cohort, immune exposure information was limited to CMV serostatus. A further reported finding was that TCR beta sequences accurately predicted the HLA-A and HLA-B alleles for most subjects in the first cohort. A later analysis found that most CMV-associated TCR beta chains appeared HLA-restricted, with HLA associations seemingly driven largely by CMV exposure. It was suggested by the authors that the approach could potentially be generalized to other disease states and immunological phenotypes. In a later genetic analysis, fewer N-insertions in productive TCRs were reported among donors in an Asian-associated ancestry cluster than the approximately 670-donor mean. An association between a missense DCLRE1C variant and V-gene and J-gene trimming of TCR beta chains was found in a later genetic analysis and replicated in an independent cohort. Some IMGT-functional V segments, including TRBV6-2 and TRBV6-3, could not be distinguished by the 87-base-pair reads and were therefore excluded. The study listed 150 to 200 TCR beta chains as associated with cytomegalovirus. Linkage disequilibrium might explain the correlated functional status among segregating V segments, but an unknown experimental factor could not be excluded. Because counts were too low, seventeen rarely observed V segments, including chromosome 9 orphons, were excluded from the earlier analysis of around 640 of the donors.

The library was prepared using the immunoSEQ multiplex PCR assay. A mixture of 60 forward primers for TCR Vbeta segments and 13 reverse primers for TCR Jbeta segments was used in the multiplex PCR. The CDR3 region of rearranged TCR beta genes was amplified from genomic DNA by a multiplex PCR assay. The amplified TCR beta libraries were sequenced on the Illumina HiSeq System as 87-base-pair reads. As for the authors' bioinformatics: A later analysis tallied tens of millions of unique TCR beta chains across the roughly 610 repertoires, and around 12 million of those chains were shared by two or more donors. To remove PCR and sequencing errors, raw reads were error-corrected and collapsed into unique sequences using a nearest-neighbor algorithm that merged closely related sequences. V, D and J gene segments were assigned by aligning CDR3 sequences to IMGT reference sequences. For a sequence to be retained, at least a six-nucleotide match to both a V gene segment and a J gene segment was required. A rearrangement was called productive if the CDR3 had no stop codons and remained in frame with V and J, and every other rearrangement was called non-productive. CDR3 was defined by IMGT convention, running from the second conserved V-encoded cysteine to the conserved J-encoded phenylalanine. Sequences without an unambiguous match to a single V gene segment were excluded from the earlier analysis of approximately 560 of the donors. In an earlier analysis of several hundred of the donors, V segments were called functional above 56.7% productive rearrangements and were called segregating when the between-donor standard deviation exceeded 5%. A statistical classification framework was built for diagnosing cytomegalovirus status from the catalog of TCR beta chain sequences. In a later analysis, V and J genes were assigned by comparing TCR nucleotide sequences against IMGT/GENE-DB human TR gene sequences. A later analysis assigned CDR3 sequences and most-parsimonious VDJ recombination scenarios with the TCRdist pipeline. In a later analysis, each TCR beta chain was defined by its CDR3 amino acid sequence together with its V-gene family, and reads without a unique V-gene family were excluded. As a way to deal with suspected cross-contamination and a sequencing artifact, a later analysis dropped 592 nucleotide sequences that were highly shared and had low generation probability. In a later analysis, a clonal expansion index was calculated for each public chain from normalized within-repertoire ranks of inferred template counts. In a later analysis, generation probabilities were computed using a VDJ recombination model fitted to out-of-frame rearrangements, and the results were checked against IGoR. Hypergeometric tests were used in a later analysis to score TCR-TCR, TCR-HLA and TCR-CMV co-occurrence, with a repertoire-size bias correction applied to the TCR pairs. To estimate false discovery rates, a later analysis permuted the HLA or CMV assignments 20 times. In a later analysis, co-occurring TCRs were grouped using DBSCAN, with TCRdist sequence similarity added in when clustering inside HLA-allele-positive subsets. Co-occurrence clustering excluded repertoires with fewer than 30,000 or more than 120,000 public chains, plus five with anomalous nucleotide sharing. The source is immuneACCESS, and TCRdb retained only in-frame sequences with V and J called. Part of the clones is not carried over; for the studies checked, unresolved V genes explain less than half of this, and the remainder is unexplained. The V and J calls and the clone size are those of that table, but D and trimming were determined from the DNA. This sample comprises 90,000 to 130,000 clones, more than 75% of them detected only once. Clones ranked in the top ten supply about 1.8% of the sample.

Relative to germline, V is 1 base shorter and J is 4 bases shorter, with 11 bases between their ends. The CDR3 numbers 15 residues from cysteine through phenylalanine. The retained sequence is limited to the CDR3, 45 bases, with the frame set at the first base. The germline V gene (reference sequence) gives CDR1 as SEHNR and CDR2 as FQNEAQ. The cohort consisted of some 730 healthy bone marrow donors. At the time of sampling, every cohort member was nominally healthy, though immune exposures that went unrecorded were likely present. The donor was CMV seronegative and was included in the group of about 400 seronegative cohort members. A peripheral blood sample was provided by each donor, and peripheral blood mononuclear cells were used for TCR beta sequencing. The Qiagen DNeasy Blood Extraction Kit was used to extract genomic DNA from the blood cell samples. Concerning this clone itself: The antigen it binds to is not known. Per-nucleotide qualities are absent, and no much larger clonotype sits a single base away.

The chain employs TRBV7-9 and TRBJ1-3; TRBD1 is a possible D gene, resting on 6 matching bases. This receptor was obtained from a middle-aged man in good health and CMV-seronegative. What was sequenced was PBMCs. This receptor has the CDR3 CASSLVAGVGNTIYF. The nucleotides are TGTGCCAGCAGCTTAGTGGCAGGGGTCGGAAACACCATATATTTT.